Presented here are 27 T cell receptor beta chains from one specimen sequenced in a study of early T cells in non-severe SARS-CoV-2 infection. Each CDR3 protein is one row after TCRdb ran MiXCR on the 5' RACE reads. Of roughly 40,000 distinct CDR3 sequences listed, under 7% are singletons. Sequences were obtained from whole blood. The receptors were gathered from an adult who was a healthcare worker with PCR-confirmed SARS-CoV-2 infection or an uninfected control (not recorded which).

Ten or more counts support this clonotype. This rearrangement joins TRBV28 to TRBJ2-7; D unclear. The germline CDR1 and CDR2 sequences are MDHEN and SYDVKM. The germline V and J ends were trimmed by 10 bases and 4 bases, with 8 bases remaining between them. The CDR3 is 10 residues long. CDR3 sequence: CATGVYEQYF. The CDR3, as DNA: TGTGCCACCGGTGTTTACGAGCAGTACTTC.

This clonotype was found a few times. The V and J genes are TRBV6-2 or TRBV6-3 and TRBJ1-1; unclear D gene. The CDR3 is 13 residues long. The germline V gene encodes CDR1 MNHEY and CDR2 SVGEGT. Trimming pared 6 bases from V and 11 bases from J, leaving 19 bases between. The CDR3 coding sequence is TGTGCCAGCAGACCCGGAGATGGGAGCAGCGCTTTCTTT. Translation: CASRPGDGSSAFF.

In regard to this clonotype: This may arise from a read error, as a much more abundant clone is one base away. The conserved phenylalanine or tryptophan normally closing the CDR3 is absent here, so this likely arose from a read error. The chain is built from TRBV6-5 and TRBJ2-1, with D hard to call. Germline V gene data show CDR1 as MNHEY and CDR2 as SVGAGI. The ends were cut back, 0 bases at V and 4 bases at J, with 7 bases in the middle. The CDR3 contains 14 residues. CDR3 in DNA: TGTGCCAGCAGTTACTCGCCTAGATACAATGAGCAGTTCTCC. Translating it yields CASSYSPRYNEQFS.

This clonotype was detected only a few times. The chain uses TRBV20-1 and TRBJ2-7; D not resolved. Trimming stripped 6 bases from V and 5 bases from J, with 11 bases between. The CDR3 is made up of 11 amino acids. From germline, CDR1 is DFQATT and CDR2 SNEGSKA (reference sequence). The CDR3 region is CSANGPNEQYF. The CDR3 DNA follows: TGCAGTGCAAACGGACCCAACGAGCAGTACTTC.

The gene calls are TRBV27 and TRBJ2-7; D is undetermined. This CDR3 is built from 13 residues. Trimming took 5 bases from V and 3 from J, leaving 11 bases between them. The germline gives CDR1 MNHEY, CDR2 SMNVEV (reference sequence). The CDR3 is CASSPSDLYEQYF. In DNA, the CDR3 is TGTGCCAGCAGTCCATCGGACCTCTACGAGCAGTACTTC.

The chain combines TRBV28 with TRBJ2-7; no firm D call. The CDR3 runs 15 residues. The germline CDR1 and CDR2 sequences are MDHEN and SYDVKM. Trimming stripped 4 bases from V and 0 bases from J, with 13 bases between. CDR3 residues: CASSSTGLSSYEQYF. CDR3 bases: TGTGCCAGCAGTTCGACTGGATTGAGCTCCTACGAGCAGTACTTC.

This clonotype showed up many times. The chain is built from TRBV5-6 and TRBJ2-3; TRBD2 matches 7 bases. This CDR3 is built from 15 residues. Germline loops: CDR1 SGHDT, CDR2 YYEEEE. Germline trimming cut 1 base from V and 2 bases from J; bases unmatched to any gene: 4. CDR3 residues: CASSLPAGATDTQYF. DNA for the CDR3: TGTGCCAGCAGCTTGCCGGCGGGAGCCACAGATACGCAGTATTTT.

This chain links TRBV20-1 with TRBJ1-1; possible D gene TRBD1, 5 bases. This CDR3 has 11 amino acids. The germline V gene has CDR1 DFQATT and CDR2 SNEGSKA (reference sequence). The DNA for the CDR3 is TGCAGGGGGCGGGGGGGCACTGAAGCTTTCTTT. This sequence encodes CRGRGGTEAFF.

This clonotype was detected ten times or more. The chain carries TRBV29-1 and TRBJ2-7; D possibly uses TRBD1 or TRBD2 (5 bases each). The CDR3 length is 11 residues. Trimming left V 4 bases short and J 3 bases short, with 7 bases between. Per the germline V gene, CDR1 is SQVTM and CDR2 is ANQGSEA. Written as DNA, the CDR3 is TGCAGCGTTGGGGACCGCTACGAGCAGTACTTC. This translates into CSVGDRYEQYF.

This clonotype was counted many times. The CDR3 loop reads CASSSRRNSYNEQFF. In DNA, the CDR3 is TGTGCCAGCAGTTCACGCAGGAATAGCTACAATGAGCAGTTCTTC. The rearrangement links TRBV12-3 or TRBV12-4 to TRBJ2-1; D not resolved. This CDR3 is built from 15 residues. Trimming removed 4 bases from V and 3 bases from J, with 13 bases in between.

Only a few counts were recorded for this clonotype. The gene calls are TRBV7-7 and TRBJ2-1, with a weak D call TRBD2 (6 bases). The V end lost 1 base, the J end lost 5 bases, and 21 bases lay between the germline ends. CDR1 is SSHAT, CDR2 FNYEAQ, per germline (reference sequence). This CDR3 spans 18 amino acids. The CDR3, as DNA: TGTGCCAGCAGCTTAGGTTTAGGAGGGCCTCGAGGAGACAATGAGCAGTTCTTC. Its translation: CASSLGLGGPRGDNEQFF.

This clonotype was observed many times. The V call is TRBV20-1, the J call TRBJ1-4, with 9 positions matching TRBD1. The V gene's germline CDR1 is DFQATT and CDR2 SNEGSKA (reference sequence). The CDR3 has 13 residues. This CDR3 is CSCRDRENEKLFF. The CDR3 bases are TGCAGCTGCCGGGACAGGGAGAATGAAAAACTGTTTTTT.

Ten or more counts support this clonotype. This chain joins TRBV4-3 and TRBJ2-2, with 12 bases fitting TRBD2. Trimming took 0 bases from V and 5 from J; bases not matched to a gene: 4. CDR3 length: 17 amino acids. The germline CDR1 and CDR2 sequences are LGHNA and YSLEER. The DNA for the CDR3 is TGCGCCAGCAGCCAAGAACTAGCGGGAGGTGGAACCGGGGAGCTGTTTTTT. This sequence encodes CASSQELAGGGTGELFF.

This clonotype was counted ten times or more. The chain recombines TRBV3-1 with TRBJ1-1, with no clear D. The CDR3 sequence is 12 residues long. Germline CDR1 LGHDT, CDR2 YNNKEL (reference sequence). V lost 1 base, J lost 6 bases, and 6 bases lay in between. DNA of the CDR3: TGTGCCAGCAGCCAAGGGACGGCTGAAGCTTTCTTT. Translating gives CASSQGTAEAFF.

This clonotype has just a few counts. The chain uses TRBV27 and TRBJ2-1, with 8 nucleotides matching TRBD1. The CDR3 sequence is 15 residues long. The V gene's germline CDR1 is MNHEY and CDR2 SMNVEV (reference sequence). After removal of 8 bases from V and 4 bases from J, the junction contained 10 bases not matched to a gene. In nucleotides, the CDR3 is TGTGCCAGCTCACAAGCCGGACAGGGATACAATGAGCAGTTCTTC. Translation gives CASSQAGQGYNEQFF.

There are many counts of this clonotype. The V and J genes are TRBV7-6 and TRBJ2-1; a weak D match, TRBD1 (5 bases). V gave up 2 bases and J gave up 2 bases, with 7 bases separating them. Germline V gives CDR1 SGHVS, CDR2 FNYEAQ. This CDR3 spans 14 amino acids. For the CDR3, the DNA is TGTGCCAGCAGCTTAACAGGTACCTACAATGAGCAGTTCTTC. The encoded protein is CASSLTGTYNEQFF.

This clonotype was detected ten times or more. This CDR3 is CASSFTGLSAFF. The DNA of the CDR3 is TGTGCCAGCAGCTTTACAGGGCTTTCGGCTTTCTTT. This chain connects TRBV7-2 to TRBJ1-1; the D gene is possibly TRBD1 (6 bases). Trimming stripped 3 bases from V and 11 bases from J, with 13 bases between. The CDR3 is 12 residues long. The germline V gene has CDR1 SGHTA and CDR2 FQGNSA.

In its sample, this clonotype was seen many times. CDR3 protein: CIATSGISTQYF. The CDR3 coding sequence is TGCATAGCGACTAGCGGGATCTCTACGCAGTATTTT. The chain has TRBV20-1 and TRBJ2-3, with TRBD2 matching 11 bases. From germline, CDR1 is DFQATT and CDR2 SNEGSKA (reference sequence). There are 12 residues in the CDR3.

The table lists this clonotype with many counts. The chain is built from TRBV7-8 and TRBJ2-3, with TRBD2 matching 12 bases. The ends lost 3 bases at V and 2 bases at J; junction bases unmatched: 9. This CDR3 comprises 18 residues. The germline V gene has CDR1 SGHVS and CDR2 FQNEAQ. CDR3 sequence reads: CASSLRLAGGLVTDTQYF. The DNA of the CDR3 is TGTGCCAGCAGCTTGCGGCTAGCGGGAGGGCTTGTCACAGATACGCAGTATTTT.

In its sample, this clonotype was seen a few times. The chain recombines TRBV20-1 with TRBJ2-5, with D possibly matching TRBD2 (5 bases). The CDR3 runs to 13 residues. V lost 3 bases to trimming and J lost 5 bases, with 13 bases between them. The germline V gene has CDR1 DFQATT and CDR2 SNEGSKA (reference sequence). The CDR3 DNA reads TGCAGTGCTAGGGGCGGAGGCATGGAGACCCAGTACTTC. It is translated as CSARGGGMETQYF.

This clonotype was found many times. The chain combines TRBV5-1 with TRBJ2-7; D is perhaps TRBD1 (6 bases). The germline V gene encodes CDR1 SGHRS and CDR2 YFSETQ. V lost 3 bases and J lost 5, with 15 bases in between. This CDR3 has 14 amino acids. Here the CDR3 reads CASSSRDKADEQYF. Written as DNA, the CDR3 is TGCGCCAGCAGCTCGAGGGACAAGGCCGACGAGCAGTACTTC.

This clonotype has ten or more counts. CDR3 coding DNA: TGCGCCAGCAGCCAACTGACTAGCGGACCCTACGAGCAGTACTTC. This gives the protein CASSQLTSGPYEQYF. The rearrangement joins TRBV4-1 to TRBJ2-7, with TRBD2 matching 9 bases. The V segment lost 2 bases and the J segment 2 bases; nucleotides outside the gene matches: 4. The CDR3 is made up of 15 amino acids. Germline CDR1 is MGHRA and CDR2 is YSYEKL.

This clonotype was seen many times. The chain carries TRBV12-3 or TRBV12-4 and TRBJ1-3; D uncertain. Trimming removed 5 bases at V and 4 bases at J, with 15 bases between. The CDR3 is 15 residues long. CDR3 bases: TGTGCCAGCAGTCAATCAGATCTGGGAGGAAACACCATATATTTT. Amino acids: CASSQSDLGGNTIYF.

The chain combines TRBV5-1 with TRBJ2-5; no definite D call. Trimming pared 4 bases from V and 1 base from J, leaving 8 bases between. The CDR3 extends over 13 amino acids. CDR1 and CDR2 (germline): SGHRS, YFSETQ. The CDR3 DNA is TGCGCCAGCAGCGAAACTTCCCAAGAGACCCAGTACTTC. It encodes CASSETSQETQYF. The entire variable domain, with the rest obtained from reference TRBV5-1 and TRBJ2-5, is as follows: KAGVTQTPRYLIKTRGQQVTLSCSPISGHRSVSWYQQTPGQGLQFLFEYFSETQRNKGNFPGRFSGRQFSNSRSEMNVSTLELGDSALYLCASSETSQETQYFGPGTRLLVL.

The chain has TRBV11-2 and TRBJ2-1; D is perhaps TRBD1 or TRBD2 (6 bases each). Between the trimmed V and J ends, which lost 5 bases and 12 bases, there was a span of 14 bases. This CDR3 region has 12 residues. Per germline, CDR1 SGHAT and CDR2 FQNNGV. The CDR3 reads CASSIPGGGQFF. CDR3 nucleotides: TGTGCCAGCAGCATCCCCGGGGGCGGGCAGTTCTTC. Full variable domain (rest looked up from reference TRBV11-2 and TRBJ2-1): EAGVAQSPRYKIIEKRQSVAFWCNPISGHATLYWYQQILGQGPKLLIQFQNNGVVDDSQLPKDRFSAERLKGVDSTLKIQPAKLEDSAVYLCASSIPGGGQFFGPGTRLTVL.

This clonotype occurred a few times. The V call is TRBV7-6, the J call TRBJ2-1; D might be TRBD2 (5 bases). This CDR3 is built from 14 residues. From germline, CDR1 is SGHVS and CDR2 FNYEAQ. V was trimmed by 5 bases and J by 8 bases, leaving 16 bases between them. CDR3 loop: CASSQRQVNDEQFF. In nucleotides, the CDR3 is TGTGCCAGCAGCCAGCGGCAGGTCAACGATGAGCAGTTCTTC.

This clonotype was seen only a few times. This chain joins TRBV14 and TRBJ2-7, with D unresolved. The CDR3 sequence is 12 residues long. Germline CDR1 SGHDN, CDR2 FVKESK. V lost 5 bases and J 6 bases, leaving 11 bases between the germline ends. CDR3 DNA: TGTGCCAGCAGCTCCGTCCCCGGCGAGCAGTACTTC. It specifies CASSSVPGEQYF.